This TCR beta chain originates from a study of cytomegalovirus exposure and HLA in healthy donors. Primers included in the PCR were 60 Vbeta and 13 Jbeta primers. Profiled with immunoSEQ multiplex PCR; TCRdb holds only in-frame clones, not every one. The sample carries about 130,000 clones, approximately 74% recorded once. This clone was picked up one time. The antigen is not known. The CDR3 spans 16 residues. V lost 3 bases and J 5 bases, leaving 17 bases between the germline ends. Germline values: CDR1 MDHEN, CDR2 SYDVKM. Study-wide findings and caveats: Data from an earlier analysis indicated that most TCR beta V segments were productive either about 90% or about 30% of the time.

Nominally healthy donors provided the samples, though records likely missed some immune exposures. The source material was PBMCs. This clonotype originated in a man aged 18 to 29 in good health and CMV-seropositive. The chain carries TRBV28 and TRBJ1-5, with D possibly matching TRBD1 (6 bases). As DNA, the CDR3 is TGTGCCAGCAGTTTGGTGCAGGGGTCAAGCTATCAGCCCCAGCATTTT. It translates to CASSLVQGSSYQPQHF. Together with reference TRBV28 and TRBJ1-5, the CDR3 gives the full variable domain: DVKVTQSSRYLVKRTGEKVFLECVQDMDHENMFWYRQDPGLGLRLIYFSYDVKMKEKGDIPEGYSVSREKKERFSLILESASTNQTSMYLCASSLVQGSSYQPQHFGDGTRLSIL.